The 7 T cell receptor beta chains presented below share a single source sample, sequenced in a study of shared clonotypes between healthy human individuals. Method: immunoSEQ multiplex PCR; TCRdb's copy keeps in-frame clones and lacks some. The data hold more than 2 million clones, with approximately 94% observed a single time. The sample comprised naive CD4+ T cells sorted from blood. Stated subset: CD45RA+ positively selected. The receptors here all came from a man aged 18 to 29 in good health.

This chain uses TRBV5-1 with TRBJ2-1, with D tentatively TRBD2 (6 bases). The V end lost 3 bases, the J end lost 2 bases, and 12 bases lay between the germline ends. Germline V lookup: CDR1 SGHRS, CDR2 YFSETQ. This CDR3 spans 15 amino acids. Written as DNA, the CDR3 is TGCGCCAGCAGCTCATGGGAGGCCCCCTACAATGAGCAGTTCTTC. It is translated as CASSSWEAPYNEQFF.

The chain links TRBV11-2 to TRBJ1-2, with no clear D. The germline gives CDR1 SGHAT, CDR2 FQNNGV. This CDR3 is 13 amino acids long. The V end lost 3 bases, the J end lost 3 bases, and 8 bases lay between the germline ends. The CDR3, as DNA: TGTGCCAGCAGCTTTACGGACCACTATGGCTACACCTTC. As protein: CASSFTDHYGYTF.

The gene calls are TRBV28 and TRBJ1-1; D not resolved. The CDR3 spans 16 residues. Germline V lookup: CDR1 MDHEN, CDR2 SYDVKM. Trimming took off 6 bases at V and 4 bases at J, with 21 bases between the two ends. The CDR3, as DNA: TGTGCCAGCAGCAGAAGAGGAGTGATTGGACGCACTGAAGCTTTCTTT. It yields the protein CASSRRGVIGRTEAFF.

This chain uses TRBV5-4 with TRBJ2-4, with 13 bases matching TRBD2. Germline V CDR1 and CDR2: SGHNT, YYREEE (reference sequence). Losses at the gene ends were 4 bases for V and 0 bases for J; bases not matched to a gene: 10. This CDR3 has 19 amino acids. CDR3 region: CASSAGTSGADLAKNIQYF. The CDR3 DNA follows: TGTGCCAGCAGCGCCGGGACTAGCGGGGCGGATCTAGCCAAAAACATTCAGTACTTC. The full variable domain, rest sourced from reference TRBV5-4 and TRBJ2-4, is ETGVTQSPTHLIKTRGQQVTLRCSSQSGHNTVSWYQQALGQGPQFIFQYYREEENGRGNFPPRFSGLQFPNYSSELNVNALELDDSALYLCASSAGTSGADLAKNIQYFGAGTRLSVL.

The J gene is TRBJ1-5, the V gene TRBV6-6; tentatively, D is TRBD1 (5 bases). Germline CDR1 and CDR2: MNHNY and SVGAGI (reference sequence). This CDR3 comprises 15 residues. V was pared by 2 bases and J by 1 base, with 9 bases between. The CDR3: CASSYQGGSNQPQHF. The CDR3 DNA follows: TGTGCCAGCAGTTACCAGGGCGGAAGCAATCAGCCCCAGCATTTT.

This chain connects TRBV5-1 to TRBJ2-2; D may be TRBD2 (6 bases). V lost 4 bases to trimming and J lost 2 bases, with 18 bases between them. The CDR3 length is 17 residues. Germline CDR1 reads SGHRS; CDR2 reads YFSETQ. CDR3 residues: CASSLDSPGLNTGELFF. DNA of the CDR3: TGCGCCAGCAGCCTGGATAGCCCTGGACTAAACACCGGGGAGCTGTTTTTT.

This chain links TRBV6-5 with TRBJ2-7; 7 bases align to TRBD1. Per germline, CDR1 MNHEY and CDR2 SVGAGI. V shed 7 bases, J shed 3 bases, and the junction held 12 bases outside the gene matches. There are 15 residues in the CDR3. For the CDR3, the DNA is TGTGCCAGCACCCTTCCTCGGGACAGCTTCTACGAGCAGTACTTC. Translated: CASTLPRDSFYEQYF.